The 17 T cell receptor beta chains below all came from one sample that was sequenced in a study of T cells in Graves' hyperthyroidism and ophthalmopathy. RNA transcripts yielded amplified TCR beta CDR3 regions. HTBI primers were used for first-round RT-PCR of the TCR CDR3. TCRdb re-derived calls from the multiplex PCR reads in MiXCR, one entry per CDR3 protein. The table has hundreds of thousands of distinct CDR3 sequences, about 20% seen once; the top ten hold around two thirds. Sequencing used blood. All receptors come from a man aged 25 to 45 with Graves' ophthalmopathy.

The chain employs TRBV28 and TRBJ2-4; 7 positions match TRBD1. The CDR3 has 12 amino acids. The germline V gene encodes CDR1 MDHEN and CDR2 SYDVKM. The ends lost 6 bases at V and 7 bases at J; junction bases unmatched: 3. The CDR3 spells CASREQGNIQYF. CDR3 bases: TGTGCCAGCAGGGAACAGGGGAACATTCAGTACTTC.

V usage is TRBV28 and J usage is TRBJ2-1; either TRBD1 or TRBD2 may supply D (6 bases each). The CDR3 contains 14 residues. Germline loops: CDR1 MDHEN, CDR2 SYDVKM. V was cut by 1 base and J by 8 bases, with 12 bases left in between. CDR3 loop: CASSLFGGQHEQFF. The CDR3 region has the DNA TGTGCCAGCAGTTTATTCGGGGGCCAACATGAGCAGTTCTTC.

This clonotype was picked up many times. The chain couples TRBV7-2 to TRBJ2-1, with 8 bases fitting TRBD2. CDR3 length: 15 residues. With V trimmed by 4 bases and J by 4 bases, 6 bases remained unmatched. Germline V lookup: CDR1 SGHTA, CDR2 FQGNSA. The CDR3 DNA is TGTGCCAGCAGCTGGAATAGCGGGGCATACAATGAGCAGTTCTTC. Its protein is CASSWNSGAYNEQFF.

This clonotype was seen many times. The V call is TRBV20-1, the J call TRBJ2-7; D may be TRBD2 (5 bases). This CDR3 comprises 11 residues. The germline V and J ends were trimmed by 6 bases and 7 bases, with 13 bases remaining between them. Per the germline V gene, CDR1 is DFQATT and CDR2 is SNEGSKA (reference sequence). CDR3 protein: CSASRGTEQYF. The CDR3 DNA is TGCAGTGCCAGTCGGGGTACAGAGCAGTACTTC.

This clonotype was seen a handful of times. The chain carries TRBV6-5 and TRBJ1-5; no definite D call. This CDR3 is 13 amino acids long. Germline V gene sequence: CDR1 MNHEY, CDR2 SVGAGI. Trimming cost V 2 bases and J 2 bases, with 4 bases left between them. In nucleotides, the CDR3 is TGTGCCAGCAGTTACGCCGGCAATCAGCCCCAGCATTTT. Translation: CASSYAGNQPQHF.

The chain uses TRBV15 and TRBJ2-5; no clear D. The germline V and J ends were trimmed by 1 base and 5 bases, with 23 bases remaining between them. CDR3 length equals 18 residues. CDR1 is LNHNV, CDR2 YYDKDF, per germline (reference sequence). CDR3 in amino acids: CATSRGLSGNLRGETQYF. In nucleotides, the CDR3 is TGTGCCACCAGCAGAGGCCTAAGTGGGAATCTCAGAGGCGAGACCCAGTACTTC.

Only a few counts were recorded for this clonotype. The genes are TRBV28 and TRBJ2-7; D is possibly TRBD1 (6 bases). The V gene lost 6 bases and the J gene lost 4 bases, with 13 bases spanning the gap. The CDR3 runs 13 residues. Germline V gene lookup returns CDR1 MDHEN and CDR2 SYDVKM. CDR3 loop: CASRTTGTYEQYF. CDR3 DNA sequence: TGTGCCAGCAGGACAACAGGGACGTACGAGCAGTACTTC.

This clonotype has a count of ten or more. The chain employs TRBV11-2 and TRBJ1-2; D gene unclear. CDR3 length: 11 amino acids. V was trimmed by 1 base and J by 8 bases, leaving 5 bases between them. The germline V gene has CDR1 SGHAT and CDR2 FQNNGV. CDR3 residues: CASSLVRGYTF. CDR3 nucleotides: TGTGCCAGCAGCTTAGTTCGCGGCTACACCTTC.

This clonotype was recorded many times. This rearrangement joins TRBV2 to TRBJ1-1; D is perhaps TRBD1 (5 bases). V shed 8 bases and J shed 10 bases, with 11 bases lying between them. CDR1 and CDR2 (germline): SNHLY, FYNNEI. This CDR3 has 10 amino acids. The CDR3 is CASRGGIAFF. In DNA, the CDR3 is TGTGCCAGCCGCGGGGGGATAGCTTTCTTT.

This clonotype showed up just a few times. This chain joins TRBV6-5 and TRBJ2-1; 9 bases match TRBD2. V gave up 2 bases and J gave up 9 bases; unmatched junction bases: 14. Germline V gene lookup returns CDR1 MNHEY and CDR2 SVGAGI. This CDR3 has 17 amino acids. This CDR3 reads CASSYPPGSGRLGEQFF. The CDR3 nucleotides read TGTGCCAGCAGTTACCCCCCGGGTAGCGGGAGACTAGGTGAGCAGTTCTTC.

The chain combines TRBV19 with TRBJ2-5; 13 nucleotides match TRBD2. This CDR3 has 13 residues. V gave up 9 bases and J gave up 5 bases; unmatched junction bases: 3. CDR1 LNHDA and CDR2 SQIVND come from the germline V gene (reference sequence). CDR3 coding DNA: TGTGCCAGCAGGACTAGCGGGAGTGAGACCCAGTACTTC. This translates into CASRTSGSETQYF.

This clonotype was recorded at least ten times. The chain couples TRBV3-1 to TRBJ1-6, with TRBD1 as a possible D gene (6 bases). V was trimmed by 6 bases and J by 1 base, leaving 7 bases between them. This CDR3 region has 14 residues. Germline loops: CDR1 LGHDT, CDR2 YNNKEL (reference sequence). The CDR3 is CASRQGSYNSPLHF. CDR3 coding DNA: TGTGCCAGCAGACAGGGTTCCTATAATTCACCCCTCCACTTT.

The J gene is TRBJ2-1, the V gene TRBV29-1, with 10 bases matching TRBD2. This CDR3 region has 16 residues. J gave up 6 bases and V 7 bases, and 15 bases lay outside the gene matches. Germline-derived CDR1 and CDR2 are SQVTM and ANQGSEA. CDR3 amino acids: CSAEAPLAGVGNEQFF. The CDR3 DNA reads as TGCAGCGCAGAGGCCCCCCTAGCGGGAGTCGGCAATGAGCAGTTCTTC.

This chain uses TRBV25-1 with TRBJ2-1, with TRBD2 matching 9 bases. This CDR3 is built from 16 residues. The V and J ends lost 1 base and 5 bases, in that order; junction bases with no gene match: 6. Germline CDR1 and CDR2: MGHDK and SYGVNS. CDR3 nucleotide sequence: TGTGCCAGCAGTGAATCCCGGACTAGCGAGAACAATGAGCAGTTCTTC. This encodes CASSESRTSENNEQFF.

The CDR3 DNA sequence: TGTGCCAGCAGTTTAGACAGGGCAAGCAATCAGCCCCAGCATTTT. Protein: CASSLDRASNQPQHF. The rearrangement links TRBV6-5 to TRBJ1-5; 7 nucleotides align to TRBD1. Germline CDR1 MNHEY, CDR2 SVGAGI. The CDR3 has 15 amino acids. The ends lost 4 bases at V and 1 base at J; junction bases unmatched: 4.

This rearrangement joins TRBV7-6 to TRBJ1-2; D not resolved. Per germline, CDR1 SGHVS and CDR2 FNYEAQ. This CDR3 has 14 residues. Trimming took off 0 bases at V and 4 bases at J, with 9 bases between the two ends. CDR3 sequence: CASSLAGEGYGYTF. The DNA for the CDR3 is TGTGCCAGCAGCTTAGCCGGAGAGGGCTATGGCTACACCTTC.

The chain carries TRBV27 and TRBJ1-1; D possibly corresponds to TRBD1 (5 bases). Germline V lookup: CDR1 MNHEY, CDR2 SMNVEV (reference sequence). Trimming shortened V by 5 bases and J by 4 bases, and 14 bases separated the two germline ends. The CDR3 runs to 14 residues. CDR3 residues: CASSGTSGATEAFF. Here the CDR3 DNA reads TGTGCCAGCAGTGGGACTAGCGGGGCCACTGAAGCTTTCTTT.